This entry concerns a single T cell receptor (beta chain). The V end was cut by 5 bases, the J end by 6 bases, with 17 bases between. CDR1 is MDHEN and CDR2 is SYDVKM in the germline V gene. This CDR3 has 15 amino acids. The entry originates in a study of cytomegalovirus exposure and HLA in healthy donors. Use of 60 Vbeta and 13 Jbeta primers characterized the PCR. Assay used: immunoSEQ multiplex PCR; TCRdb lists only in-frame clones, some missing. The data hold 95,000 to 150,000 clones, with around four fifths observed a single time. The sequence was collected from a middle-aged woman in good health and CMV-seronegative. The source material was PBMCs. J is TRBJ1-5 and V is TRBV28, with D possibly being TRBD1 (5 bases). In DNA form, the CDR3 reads TGTGCCAGCAGTAAGGCCCGGGGGGGTGGTCAGCCCCAGCATTTT. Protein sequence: CASSKARGGGQPQHF.